The source of this T cell receptor beta chain is a study of blood T cell repertoires in COVID-19. Study summary: Italy, Spain and the United States were the sources of the convalescent and acute COVID-19 samples. The cDNA or gDNA used as material had been derived from T cells, B-cell-depleted T cells, or PBMCs.

How the authors handled the data: Estimation of nucleated cell counts relied on the amplification of reference gene primers. Measured with immunoSEQ multiplex PCR; TCRdb has only the in-frame clones, and not every one. The V and J calls and clone size come from that table; D and trimming were worked out from the DNA. The sample records around 260,000 clones, roughly 83% being singletons. CDR1 and CDR2 (germline): SGHRS, YFSETQ. V lost 1 base to trimming and J lost 5 bases, with 12 bases between them. This CDR3 contains 14 residues. This chain joins TRBV5-1 and TRBJ2-5; D possibly corresponds to TRBD2 (6 bases). The TCR comes from a man between 60 and 75 years old who had recovered from COVID-19. The sequencing sample was made of peripheral blood. The CDR3 loop reads CASSLSAGGETQYF. The DNA of the CDR3 is TGCGCCAGCAGCTTGTCAGCGGGCGGGGAGACCCAGTACTTC.